This T cell receptor (beta chain) was obtained from a study of T cell responses to AZD1222 COVID-19 vaccine. TCRdb keeps only in-frame clones here, not all; method: immunoSEQ multiplex PCR. This table holds roughly 150,000 clones, approximately 90% found once. Germline V lookup: CDR1 MNHEY, CDR2 SMNVEV (reference sequence). V lost 7 bases to trimming and J lost 1 base; unmatched junction nucleotides: 9. This CDR3 is built from 15 residues. Notes on this clone: The target antigen is unknown.

General observations from the study: No day 14 peak samples; only post-peak repertoires were characterized. Of the AZD1222 recipients, only 5 or 6 were seropositive at baseline.

The receptor was derived from an adult who received the AZD1222 COVID-19 vaccine. The chain recombines TRBV27 with TRBJ1-1; 7 nucleotides line up with TRBD1. This specimen consisted of peripheral blood, obtained 28 days after the second AZD1222 dose. CDR3 coding DNA: TGTGCCAGCATAGATAGGGGGCCTCCGAACACTGAAGCTTTCTTT. Protein product: CASIDRGPPNTEAFF.